One and the same sample provided the 17 T cell receptor beta chains below, sequenced in a study of cytomegalovirus exposure and HLA in healthy donors. The PCR made use of 60 Vbeta and 13 Jbeta primers. This table comes from immunoSEQ multiplex PCR, and its TCRdb copy is limited to in-frame clones, with some not included. The table has some 110,000 clones, about 10% seen once. The material sequenced was PBMCs. Source of these receptors: a man aged 30 to 39 in good health and CMV-seronegative.

This clone was seen a few times. The rearrangement uses TRBV5-4 and TRBJ1-6; 7 bases are a match to TRBD1. Unmatched junction bases numbered 4, after V lost 5 bases and J lost 5 bases. The CDR3 totals 14 residues. Per germline, CDR1 SGHNT and CDR2 YYREEE (reference sequence). The CDR3 DNA reads TGTGCCAGCAGAGTACAGGGGAATAATTCACCCCTCCACTTT. Residues: CASRVQGNNSPLHF.

This clone has more than one count but fewer than ten. The chain is built from TRBV12-5 and TRBJ2-1, with 9 positions matching TRBD2. CDR3 length: 15 residues. Trimming at V came to 5 bases and at J to 4 bases, leaving 6 bases not matched to a gene. Germline V CDR1 and CDR2: LGHNT, FRNRAP. The CDR3, as DNA: TGTGCTAGTGGTCCGAGACTAGCGGAGTACAATGAGCAGTTCTTC. It translates to CASGPRLAEYNEQFF.

This clone turned up a few times. The rearrangement links TRBV13 to TRBJ1-2; the match to TRBD1 covers 10 bases. Germline CDR1 and CDR2: PRHDT and FYEKMQ (reference sequence). This CDR3 has 19 residues. Trimming took 5 bases from V and 2 from J; bases not matched to a gene: 17. CDR3 nucleotide sequence: TGTGCCAGCAGCACACGGGGGTTGACAGGGGGCGCCGCGAACTATGGCTACACCTTC. This encodes CASSTRGLTGGAANYGYTF. The variable domain in full, completed from reference TRBV13 and TRBJ1-2, reads AAGVIQSPRHLIKEKRETATLKCYPIPRHDTVYWYQQGPGQDPQFLISFYEKMQSDKGSIPDRFSAQQFSDYHSELNMSSLELGDSALYFCASSTRGLTGGAANYGYTFGSGTRLTVV.

About this clone: Other DNA sequences in this specimen translate into the identical CDR3. The V gene is TRBV9, the J gene TRBJ2-2; D is possibly TRBD2 (5 bases). This CDR3 contains 14 residues. The V gene's germline CDR1 is SGDLS and CDR2 YYNGEE. V was trimmed by 0 bases and J by 4 bases, leaving 7 bases between them. The CDR3 DNA sequence: TGTGCCAGCAGCGTAGGAGGGAGCACCGGGGAGCTGTTTTTT. Its translation: CASSVGGSTGELFF.

This clone was counted between two and nine times. This sequence joins TRBV6-6 and TRBJ1-2, with D possibly being TRBD1 (6 bases). The CDR3 has 14 amino acids. CDR1 and CDR2 from the germline V gene are MNHNY and SVGAGI (reference sequence). The ends were cut back, 6 bases at V and 1 base at J, with 12 bases in the middle. The CDR3 region has the DNA TGTGCCAGCAGACCAACAGGGTATAACTATGGCTACACCTTC. This encodes CASRPTGYNYGYTF.

This chain connects TRBV6-5 to TRBJ1-2; D might be TRBD1 (6 bases). This CDR3 comprises 14 residues. CDR1 is MNHEY, CDR2 SVGAGI, per germline. V lost 1 base to trimming and J lost 6 bases, with 12 bases between them. CDR3: CASSYLQGSHGYTF. CDR3 sequence (DNA): TGTGCCAGCAGTTACTTACAGGGATCTCATGGCTACACCTTC.

This clone showed up just a few times. This chain uses TRBV7-9 with TRBJ2-7; 9 bases match TRBD2. This CDR3 has 15 residues. Losses at the gene ends were 4 bases for V and 5 bases for J; bases not matched to a gene: 9. Germline CDR1 SEHNR, CDR2 FQNEAQ (reference sequence). The CDR3 loop reads CASSSRLREGDEQYF. The CDR3 DNA reads TGTGCCAGCAGCTCCCGATTGCGGGAGGGCGACGAGCAGTACTTC.

This chain connects TRBV5-6 to TRBJ1-2; 8 bases map to TRBD1. CDR3 size: 14 residues. Trimming cost V 3 bases and J 4 bases; bases outside gene matches: 5. Germline-derived CDR1 and CDR2 are SGHDT and YYEEEE. The CDR3 is CASSSQGVGYGYTF. CDR3 bases: TGTGCCAGCAGCTCACAGGGGGTCGGCTATGGCTACACCTTC.

This clone was recorded a few times. This chain uses TRBV7-9 with TRBJ2-2, with TRBD2 matching over 8 bases. V dropped 1 base and J dropped 3; count of bases not matched to a gene: 7. CDR3 length equals 17 residues. CDR1 is SEHNR and CDR2 is FQNEAQ in the germline V gene (reference sequence). The chain's CDR3 is CASSLVTGGPHTGELFF. The CDR3 DNA sequence: TGTGCCAGCAGCTTAGTTACGGGAGGGCCCCACACCGGGGAGCTGTTTTTT.

The chain links TRBV18 to TRBJ2-1, with TRBD2 matching 7 bases. CDR1 is KGHSH and CDR2 is LQKENI in the germline V gene. The CDR3 runs 15 residues. With V trimmed by 4 bases and J by 4 bases, 7 bases remained unmatched. The CDR3 loop is CASSLVAGVYNEQFF. CDR3 in DNA: TGTGCCAGCTCACTAGTCGCGGGAGTGTACAATGAGCAGTTCTTC.

A few counts support this clone. The V call is TRBV11-2, the J call TRBJ2-7, with 8 positions matching TRBD1. The germline V gene encodes CDR1 SGHAT and CDR2 FQNNGV. This CDR3 has 14 residues. Trimming removed 6 bases from V and 7 bases from J; junction bases left unmatched: 11. CDR3 coding DNA: TGTGCCAGCAGACAACAGGGGGAGGATCAAGAGCAGTACTTC. This gives the protein CASRQQGEDQEQYF.

This sequence joins TRBV7-9 and TRBJ1-1, with TRBD1 as a possible D gene (6 bases). Trimming stripped 4 bases from V and 1 base from J, with 16 bases between. CDR3 length: 16 residues. Germline V gene sequence: CDR1 SEHNR, CDR2 FQNEAQ (reference sequence). The CDR3 DNA reads as TGTGCCAGCAGCTCGGGGGGACACGGAAGGAACACTGAAGCTTTCTTT. Translated: CASSSGGHGRNTEAFF.

This clone was observed a handful of times. The chain carries TRBV9 and TRBJ1-5; 10 nucleotides line up with TRBD1. The V gene's germline CDR1 is SGDLS and CDR2 YYNGEE. CDR3 length: 15 residues. J gave up 6 bases and V 2 bases, and 5 bases lay outside the gene matches. The CDR3 sequence: CASSVTGTGVQPQHF. In DNA, the CDR3 is TGTGCCAGCAGCGTCACTGGGACAGGGGTTCAGCCCCAGCATTTT.

This clone was seen more than once but under ten times. Other DNA sequences of this sample code for an identical CDR3. The chain carries TRBV7-2 and TRBJ2-3; D unresolved. This CDR3 contains 14 residues. Germline V gene sequence: CDR1 SGHTA, CDR2 FQGNSA. The V end lost 5 bases, the J end lost 0 bases, and 9 bases lay between the germline ends. CDR3 sequence reads: CASSPGLSTDTQYF. The CDR3 nucleotides read TGTGCCAGCAGCCCAGGCCTCAGCACAGATACGCAGTATTTT.

This clone showed up just a few times. The chain joins TRBV15 to TRBJ1-2; D is unresolved. The germline CDR1 and CDR2 sequences are LNHNV and YYDKDF (reference sequence). Trimming took 0 bases from V and 4 from J, leaving 6 bases between them. The CDR3 has 13 residues. Here the CDR3 DNA reads TGTGCCACCAGCAGAGATCACTCCTATGGCTACACCTTC. Its translation is CATSRDHSYGYTF.

This clone was detected only a few times. The chain employs TRBV18 and TRBJ2-6; 8 bases align to TRBD1. J was trimmed by 4 bases and V by 4 bases; bases with no gene match: 6. The CDR3 loop spans 16 amino acids. From germline, CDR1 is KGHSH and CDR2 LQKENI. CDR3 bases: TGTGCCAGCTCACTGCAGGGGGCGACGGGGGCCAACGTCCTGACTTTC. It translates to CASSLQGATGANVLTF. Combining the CDR3 with reference TRBV18 and TRBJ2-6 gives the whole variable domain NAGVMQNPRHLVRRRGQEARLRCSPMKGHSHVYWYRQLPEEGLKFMVYLQKENIIDESGMPKERFSAEFPKEGPSILRIQQVVRGDSAAYFCASSLQGATGANVLTFGAGSRLTVL.

This clone was detected a few times. This sequence joins TRBV19 and TRBJ1-2, with 7 nucleotides matching TRBD1. Germline loops: CDR1 LNHDA, CDR2 SQIVND (reference sequence). The V segment lost 5 bases and the J segment 4 bases; nucleotides outside the gene matches: 10. The CDR3 has 15 residues. The CDR3 DNA reads TGTGCCAGTAGTCCCTCTACAGGGACAGCCTATGGCTACACCTTC. It encodes CASSPSTGTAYGYTF.